These 20 T cell receptor beta chains came from one sample sequenced in a study of blood T cells in healthy people across ages. For the second PCR, which ran for about 7 to 11 cycles, a sample-barcoded 5' primer and a J-beta primer mix were used. TCRdb reanalysed the 5' RACE reads using MiXCR and keeps one entry per CDR3 protein. There are a few hundred thousand distinct CDR3 sequences in the sample; 25% to 30% occur only once, and approximately 17% lies in the top ten. Sequencing was done on a sample of blood. Receptors were obtained from an older woman in good health.

This clonotype was seen ten or more times. The V gene is TRBV7-9, the J gene TRBJ2-7; TRBD2 might be the D (6 bases). CDR3 length: 13 residues. The V end lost 2 bases, the J end lost 6 bases, and 11 bases lay between the germline ends. Looked up from germline, CDR1 is SEHNR and CDR2 is FQNEAQ (reference sequence). CDR3: CASSLLGGFEQYF. Here the CDR3 DNA reads TGTGCCAGCAGCTTATTAGGAGGGTTCGAGCAGTACTTC.

This clonotype was seen at least ten times. This rearrangement joins TRBV12-3 or TRBV12-4 to TRBJ2-5; 10 bases are shared with TRBD1. This CDR3 region has 16 residues. Germline trimming cut 7 bases from V and 1 base from J; bases unmatched to any gene: 9. CDR3 nucleotide sequence: TGTGCCAGCACTCCAAGCCGGACAGGGGGCCAAGAGACCCAGTACTTC. Its translation is CASTPSRTGGQETQYF.

The J gene is TRBJ1-5, the V gene TRBV7-8; 9 bases map to TRBD1. J lost 6 bases, V lost 2 bases, and 11 bases had no gene match. CDR3 size: 17 residues. In germline, CDR1 is SGHVS, CDR2 FQNEAQ. CDR3 residues: CASSLTNRGLSGQPQHF. The CDR3 region has the DNA TGTGCCAGCAGCTTAACTAACAGGGGGCTGTCCGGTCAGCCCCAGCATTTT.

V and J are TRBV2 and TRBJ1-2; D unclear. Between the trimmed V and J ends, which lost 3 bases and 8 bases, there was a span of 19 bases. The CDR3 has 15 amino acids. The germline gives CDR1 SNHLY, CDR2 FYNNEI. The CDR3 DNA reads TGTGCCAGCAGTGATGGTTCTGGGGTACAGAGGGGCTACACCTTC. Translation: CASSDGSGVQRGYTF.

The rearrangement uses TRBV20-1 and TRBJ1-1; D not resolved. Germline CDR1 and CDR2: DFQATT and SNEGSKA (reference sequence). The V end lost 4 bases, the J end lost 3 bases, and 12 bases lay between the germline ends. This CDR3 region has 13 residues. Here the CDR3 reads CSAKGLFHTEAFF. DNA of the CDR3: TGCAGTGCTAAAGGACTATTCCACACTGAAGCTTTCTTT.

The V call is TRBV10-3, the J call TRBJ2-3, with TRBD2 as a possible D gene (5 bases). The V end lost 2 bases, the J end lost 3 bases, and 9 bases lay between the germline ends. The CDR3 contains 14 residues. Germline values: CDR1 ENHRY, CDR2 SYGVKD. CDR3 nucleotides: TGTGCCATCAGTGAGAGAGAGGGAACAGATACGCAGTATTTT. Its protein is CAISEREGTDTQYF.

This chain joins TRBV7-2 and TRBJ2-3, with a tentative D call TRBD1 (6 bases). CDR3 size: 15 residues. Germline V lookup: CDR1 SGHTA, CDR2 FQGNSA. The V gene lost 2 bases and the J gene lost 2 bases, with 11 bases spanning the gap. As DNA, the CDR3 is TGTGCCAGCAGCTTAACAGGGTGGTCCACAGATACGCAGTATTTT. This sequence encodes CASSLTGWSTDTQYF.

A few counts support this clonotype. This rearrangement joins TRBV27 to TRBJ2-1, with 8 bases lining up with TRBD2. The CDR3 totals 14 residues. With 6 bases clipped from V and 7 bases from J, the junction kept 8 bases outside the gene matches. CDR1 is MNHEY, CDR2 SMNVEV, per germline (reference sequence). CDR3 bases: TGTGCCAGCAGAACGGGGGGGATAAATAATGAGCAGTTCTTC. Protein sequence: CASRTGGINNEQFF.

Only a few counts were recorded for this clonotype. The chain's CDR3 is CASSKRTREEKGANEKLFF. The CDR3 nucleotides read TGTGCCAGCAGCAAAAGAACGAGGGAGGAGAAGGGGGCTAATGAAAAACTGTTTTTT. The rearrangement links TRBV21-1 to TRBJ1-4; TRBD1, as called in the table, went unchecked against the DNA. TRBV21-1 is termed a pseudogene. This CDR3 spans 19 amino acids.

This clonotype was found a few times. The genes are TRBV7-2 and TRBJ2-2; perhaps TRBD1 as D (6 bases). Germline V lookup: CDR1 SGHTA, CDR2 FQGNSA. Trimming removed 4 bases from V and 0 bases from J, with 9 bases in between. The length of the CDR3 is 15 residues. This CDR3 reads CASSWTVSNTGELFF. CDR3 in DNA: TGTGCCAGCAGCTGGACAGTATCGAACACCGGGGAGCTGTTTTTT.

The chain joins TRBV24-1 to TRBJ1-4, with a possible D match to TRBD1 (5 bases). V lost 2 bases and J 8 bases, leaving 14 bases between the germline ends. CDR3 length: 15 amino acids. Germline CDR1 KGHDR, CDR2 SFDVKD. This CDR3 reads CATSDSRGDGEKLFF. In nucleotides, the CDR3 is TGTGCCACCAGTGATTCCCGGGGGGATGGAGAAAAACTGTTTTTT.

There are a few counts of this clonotype. The chain links TRBV7-9 to TRBJ1-4, with TRBD1 as a possible D gene (5 bases). The CDR3 sequence is 15 residues long. Per the germline V gene, CDR1 is SEHNR and CDR2 is FQNEAQ (reference sequence). V was trimmed by 6 bases and J by 0 bases, leaving 11 bases between them. This chain's CDR3 is CASRLQAATNEKLFF. CDR3 bases: TGTGCCAGCAGGCTACAGGCGGCAACTAATGAAAAACTGTTTTTT.

This clonotype was observed a few times. The chain couples TRBV7-9 to TRBJ1-2; D is ambiguous. In germline, CDR1 is SEHNR, CDR2 FQNEAQ (reference sequence). Between the trimmed V and J ends, which lost 5 bases and 1 base, there was a span of 23 bases. This CDR3 comprises 18 residues. The CDR3 DNA is TGTGCCAGCAGCGACTTTGCCCAGATGGCTACCAATAACTATGGCTACACCTTC. Residues: CASSDFAQMATNNYGYTF.

The J gene is TRBJ2-5, the V gene TRBV3-1, with D unresolved. The J call is in doubt because the DNA end fits TRBJ2-1 better. The CDR3 is 15 amino acids. Germline CDR1 and CDR2: LGHDT and YNNKEL (reference sequence). The CDR3 spells CASSQDLGSHNEQFF. DNA for the CDR3: TGTGCCAGCAGCCAAGATCTGGGGTCACACAATGAGCAGTTCTTC.

V and J are TRBV20-1 and TRBJ1-4; D gene unclear. There are 17 residues in the CDR3. Germline-derived CDR1 and CDR2 are DFQATT and SNEGSKA (reference sequence). Trimming took off 4 bases at V and 3 bases at J, with 21 bases between the two ends. Here the CDR3 reads CSAIYRPLSRANEKLFF. CDR3 sequence (DNA): TGCAGTGCTATCTATCGTCCCCTTAGCAGAGCTAATGAAAAACTGTTTTTT.

About this clonotype: One end of the junction is discordant with germline, which a read error may explain. The V gene is TRBV6-2 or TRBV6-3, the J gene TRBJ1-4, with a weak D call TRBD1 (5 bases). Per germline, CDR1 MNHEY and CDR2 SVGEGT. CDR3 size: 16 residues. The CDR3 coding sequence is TGTGCCAGCAGAGAAGATTTTGGGGGGACTAATGAAAAACCGTTTTTT. Translation gives CASREDFGGTNEKPFF.

The sample holds one count of this clonotype. The chain employs TRBV15 and TRBJ1-6, with D unclear. This CDR3 comprises 16 residues. Trimming removed 5 bases at V and 6 bases at J, with 17 bases between. From germline, CDR1 is LNHNV and CDR2 YYDKDF (reference sequence). The CDR3: CATSGKGASLNSPLHF. CDR3 nucleotides: TGTGCCACCAGCGGAAAGGGAGCATCGCTTAATTCACCCCTCCACTTT.

V usage is TRBV6-2 or TRBV6-3 and J usage is TRBJ2-7; D gene unclear. The J call may be faulty, since TRBJ2-1 better matches the DNA end. Germline V gives CDR1 MNHEY, CDR2 SVGEGT. The CDR3 loop spans 11 amino acids. CDR3 region: CASSYPREQFF. For the CDR3, the DNA is TGTGCCAGCAGTTATCCCCGTGAGCAGTTCTTC.

The count of this clonotype is one. The chain recombines TRBV11-2 with TRBJ2-3, with 7 bases aligning to TRBD2. CDR1 and CDR2 from the germline V gene are SGHAT and FQNNGV. The CDR3 loop spans 17 amino acids. The V and J ends lost 5 bases and 2 bases, in that order; junction bases with no gene match: 13. The CDR3 sequence: CASSMETSSGDTDTQYF. CDR3 sequence (DNA): TGTGCCAGCAGCATGGAGACTAGCAGTGGGGACACAGATACGCAGTATTTT. Drawing the rest from reference TRBV11-2 and TRBJ2-3, the complete variable domain is EAGVAQSPRYKIIEKRQSVAFWCNPISGHATLYWYQQILGQGPKLLIQFQNNGVVDDSQLPKDRFSAERLKGVDSTLKIQPAKLEDSAVYLCASSMETSSGDTDTQYFGPGTRLTVL.

The chain joins TRBV6-5 to TRBJ2-5; 10 bases line up with TRBD2. Gene TRBJ2-7 matches the end of the DNA better, so the J call may be wrong. There are 16 residues in the CDR3. Germline-derived CDR1 and CDR2 are MNHEY and SVGAGI. This CDR3 is CASSYRASGGSYEQYF. In DNA form, the CDR3 reads TGTGCCAGCAGTTACCGGGCTAGCGGGGGATCCTACGAGCAGTACTTC.